The entry that follows covers one T cell receptor beta chain sequence. The antigen is unknown. The data derive from a study of cytomegalovirus exposure and HLA in healthy donors. General study findings and limits: High specificity and sensitivity for cytomegalovirus status were reported for the classifier.

Germline assignment: CDR1 LNHDA and CDR2 SQIVND (reference sequence). This CDR3 region has 12 residues. V lost 5 bases and J lost 4, with 9 bases in between. Vbeta (60) and Jbeta (13) primers were used in the PCR. Clones were read by immunoSEQ multiplex PCR, and TCRdb kept only the in-frame ones, dropping some. The sample has under 150,000 clones, roughly 85% seen once. The specimen was PBMCs. This TCR came from a boy between 10 and 17 years old in good health and CMV-seronegative. The chain is built from TRBV19 and TRBJ2-7; no definite D call. Here the CDR3 reads CASSQTLYEQYF. The CDR3 coding sequence is TGTGCCAGTAGTCAGACACTTTACGAGCAGTACTTC.